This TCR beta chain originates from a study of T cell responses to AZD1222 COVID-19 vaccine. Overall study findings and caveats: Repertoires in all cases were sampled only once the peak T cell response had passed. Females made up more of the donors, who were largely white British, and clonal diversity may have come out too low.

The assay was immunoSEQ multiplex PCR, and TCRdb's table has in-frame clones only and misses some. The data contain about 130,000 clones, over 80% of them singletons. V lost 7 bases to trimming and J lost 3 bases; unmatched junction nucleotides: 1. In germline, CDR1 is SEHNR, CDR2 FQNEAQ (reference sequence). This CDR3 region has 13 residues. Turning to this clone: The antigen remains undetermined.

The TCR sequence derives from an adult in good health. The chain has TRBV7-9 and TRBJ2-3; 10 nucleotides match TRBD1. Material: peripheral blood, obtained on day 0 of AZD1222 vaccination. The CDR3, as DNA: TGTGCCAGCAAGGGACAGGGGACAGATACGCAGTATTTT. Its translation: CASKGQGTDTQYF.